This is a list of T cell receptor beta chains from one sample in a study of Tregs in tolerant kidney transplant recipients. Profiled with immunoSEQ multiplex PCR; TCRdb holds only in-frame clones, not every one. The sample comprises some 64,000 clones, nearly 98% of which are singletons, and nearly 0.35% rests with the top ten. The sample consisted of Tregs from blood, taken before the transplant. The receptors originated from a human donor who received a combined kidney and bone marrow transplant. Each CDR3 is given with its conserved first and last residue. Fields, in order: clone size, D gene, J gene, V gene, CDR3 DNA, CDR3 protein. A D gene is named only where the DNA matches it firmly. Size is stated for part of the rows, as once, few or many counts, or as a class when the clone is expanded.

>.|.|TRBJ1-1|TRBV7-9
TGTGCCAGCAGGTTAAGGGGCGACACTGAAGCTTTCTTT
CASRLRGDTEAFF
>.|.|TRBJ1-3|TRBV28
TGTGCCAGCAGGCTTCTTACGAGCTCTGGAAACACCATATATTTT
CASRLLTSSGNTIYF
>.|TRBD2|TRBJ2-3|TRBV5-4
TGTGCCAGCAGCTTGGGACGGGGGGGCACGAATACGCAGTATTTT
CASSLGRGGTNTQYF
>few|TRBD2|TRBJ2-1|TRBV27
TGTGCCAGCAGTCCAACGGGACTAGCGGGAGACAATGAGCAGTTCTTC
CASSPTGLAGDNEQFF
>.|.|TRBJ1-2|TRBV9
TGTGCCAGCAGCGTGGGCGCATTAACCTATGGCTACACCTTC
CASSVGALTYGYTF
>.|.|TRBJ1-4|TRBV4-2
TGTGCCAGCAGCCAAGGGGCAGGGCCGAATGAAAAACTGTTTTTT
CASSQGAGPNEKLFF
>once|TRBD1|TRBJ2-1|TRBV6-4
TGTGCCAGCAGCCGGGGACAGGTTTGGCCCAATGAGCAGTTCTTC
CASSRGQVWPNEQFF
>.|TRBD2|TRBJ2-1|TRBV28
TGTGCCAGCAGTATTCGACTAGCGGGGCCGTACAATGAGCAGTTCTTC
CASSIRLAGPYNEQFF
>.|.|TRBJ1-1|TRBV28
TGTGCCAGCAGTTTTCGGGGGGGGTACACTGAAGCTTTCTTT
CASSFRGGYTEAFF
>.|.|TRBJ1-2|TRBV20-1
TGCAGTGCTAGAGGACGGGATGGCTACACCTTC
CSARGRDGYTF
>.|.|TRBJ2-1|TRBV29-1
TGCAGCGTTGAGAGGGCTGACAATGAGCAGTTCTTC
CSVERADNEQFF
>.|TRBD1|TRBJ1-5|TRBV5-5
TGTGCCAGCAGCTTGGAGGGGACAGGGTGGGTAGGCAATCAGCCCCAGCATTTT
CASSLEGTGWVGNQPQHF
>.|TRBD2|TRBJ2-7|TRBV10-3
TGTGCCATCAGTGAAGTAGCGGGAGCCTACGAGCAGTACTTC
CAISEVAGAYEQYF
>.|.|TRBJ2-1|TRBV4-1
TGCGCCAGCAGCCAAGATCGGAGCCTCCTCTCCTACAATGAGCAGTTCTTC
CASSQDRSLLSYNEQFF
>.|.|TRBJ2-7|TRBV6-1
TGTGCCAGCAGGGGAGGCCTATCCTACGAGCAGTACTTC
CASRGGLSYEQYF
>few|.|TRBJ1-1|TRBV10-1
TGCGCCAGTCCTGTTGACAGTTCCATGAACACTGAAGCTTTCTTT
CASPVDSSMNTEAFF
>.|TRBD2|TRBJ2-7|TRBV9
TGTGCCAGCAGCGTAGGGATAGCGGGAGACTCCTACGAGCAGTACTTC
CASSVGIAGDSYEQYF
>.|TRBD2|TRBJ2-1|TRBV5-6
TGTGCCAGCAGCTTGATTCTTAGCGGGAATGGGATCTACAATGAGCAGTTCTTC
CASSLILSGNGIYNEQFF
>once|.|TRBJ1-1|TRBV28
TGTGCCAGCACCGAAGTGGCTTCCACTGAAGCTTTCTTT
CASTEVASTEAFF
>.|TRBD1|TRBJ1-6|TRBV7-8
TGTGCCAGCGCTCGGACAGGGGCATATAATTCACCCCTCCACTTT
CASARTGAYNSPLHF
>.|.|TRBJ2-3|TRBV4-1
TGCGCCAGCAGCCAACGGACAGGCACAGATACGCAGTATTTT
CASSQRTGTDTQYF
>.|.|TRBJ1-2|TRBV10-3
TGTGCCATCAGTGGTGGGGAACCTAGCGGCTACACCTTC
CAISGGEPSGYTF
>.|TRBD2|TRBJ2-3|TRBV29-1
TGCAGCGTTGAGCTAGCGGGGGCGACCCAGGATACGCAGTATTTT
CSVELAGATQDTQYF
>.|.|TRBJ2-7|TRBV2
TGTGCCAGCAATCGACTAGTTAGGTACGAGCAGTACTTC
CASNRLVRYEQYF
>.|TRBD2|TRBJ2-3|TRBV5-1
TGCGCCAGCAGCTTGCCCAGGGACTACCTGGGGACAGATACGCAGTATTTT
CASSLPRDYLGTDTQYF
>.|.|TRBJ2-3|TRBV27
TGTGCCAGCAGTTTATCGAGGCATACGCAGTATTTT
CASSLSRHTQYF
>.|TRBD2|TRBJ2-7|TRBV29-1
TGCAGCGTGGGGACTAGCGGGAGCTACGAGCAGTACTTC
CSVGTSGSYEQYF
>.|TRBD2|TRBJ2-1|TRBV4-2
TGTGCCAGCAGCCAAGGGCCTAGCGGGGGGTTGGGTAAGAAAGAGCAGTTCTTC
CASSQGPSGGLGKKEQFF
>.|.|TRBJ2-3|TRBV4-1
TGCGCCAGCAGCCCAACAGGTACCAACACAGATACGCAGTATTTT
CASSPTGTNTDTQYF
>.|.|TRBJ2-1|TRBV7-6
TGTGCCAGCAGCTTAGAGGATAGGGGTTGGAGTGAGCAGTTCTTC
CASSLEDRGWSEQFF
>.|.|TRBJ1-4|TRBV5-1
TGCGCCAGCAGCTTCCAGACAACTAATGAAAAACTGTTTTTT
CASSFQTTNEKLFF
>.|.|TRBJ2-3|TRBV7-8
TGTGCCAGCAGCATGTACTTGGATACGCAGTATTTT
CASSMYLDTQYF
>.|.|TRBJ1-2|TRBV28
TGTGCCAGCAGTTTTGTGGGGGCGCTCTATGGCTACACCTTC
CASSFVGALYGYTF
>.|TRBD2|TRBJ2-3|TRBV5-6
TGTGCCAGCATCCGACTAGCGGGGGGGTGGGATACGCAGTATTTT
CASIRLAGGWDTQYF
>once|.|TRBJ1-2|TRBV7-2
TGTGCCAGCAGCTCCAGGGCTAACTATGGCTACACCTTC
CASSSRANYGYTF
>.|.|TRBJ2-7|TRBV10-1
TGCGCCAGCTTACTATTTTACTACGGCGAGCAGTACTTC
CASLLFYYGEQYF
>once|.|TRBJ1-3|TRBV18
TGTGCCAGCGGGCAGTCCTCTGGAAACACCATATATTTT
CASGQSSGNTIYF
>.|TRBD1|TRBJ2-1|TRBV2
TGTGCCAGCAGAGGACAGGCGTACATGCAGTTCTTC
CASRGQAYMQFF
>.|.|TRBJ2-7|TRBV6-5
TGTGCCAGCAGTTCCCGGGTCAGCTCGTCCTACGAGCAGTACTTC
CASSSRVSSSYEQYF
>.|.|TRBJ2-6|TRBV18
TGTGCCAGCTCACACAGGGTAAACCCTGGGGCCAACGTCCTGACTTTC
CASSHRVNPGANVLTF
>.|.|TRBJ1-1|TRBV5-4
TGTGCCAGCAGCTTGGCAGGGTGGGGGAACACTGAAGCTTTCTTT
CASSLAGWGNTEAFF
>.|.|TRBJ1-1|TRBV29-1
TGCAGCGTTGAAGGAACTTGGGACTCCTTT
CSVEGTWDSF
>.|.|TRBJ2-7|TRBV21-1
TGTGCCAGCAGCAACATTTATGCGGGACAGTACCCCTACGAGCAGTACTTC
CASSNIYAGQYPYEQYF
>.|.|TRBJ2-1|TRBV19
TGTGCCAGTAGTATAGACGTCGGGTTTGAGCAGTTCTTC
CASSIDVGFEQFF
>once|.|TRBJ2-5|TRBV4-1
TGCGCCAGCAGCCCCAACAGCCTAGCCAAGCGAGAGACCCAGTACTTC
CASSPNSLAKRETQYF
>.|TRBD1|TRBJ2-1|TRBV4-3
TGCGCCAGCAGCCCACGTTTCGAGACAGGGGGCTACAATGAGCAGTTCTTC
CASSPRFETGGYNEQFF
>.|.|TRBJ1-2|TRBV6-6
TGTGCCAGCGGGCAAGTGGGCTACGGCTACACCTTC
CASGQVGYGYTF
>.|.|TRBJ1-1|TRBV10-3
TGTGCCATCAGTTCCGGGACACGCCGGAACACTGAAGCTTTCTTT
CAISSGTRRNTEAFF
>.|.|TRBJ1-3|TRBV6-1
TGTGCCAGCAGTGAGGGAGGGGCTGGAAACACCATATATTTT
CASSEGGAGNTIYF
>.|.|TRBJ2-7|TRBV11-2
TGTGCCAGCGCATGGTCGGGGGTGGCCTACGAGCAGTACTTC
CASAWSGVAYEQYF
>once|.|TRBJ2-1|TRBV9
TGTGCCAGCTCCCGGGGTTCAAGCTCCTACAATGAGCAGTTCTTC
CASSRGSSSYNEQFF
>.|.|TRBJ2-3|TRBV10-3
TGTGCCATCGCTCCGGGGGGCACAGATACGCAGTATTTT
CAIAPGGTDTQYF
>.|TRBD1|TRBJ1-6|TRBV5-1
TGCGCCAGCAGCTTGTTGGGACAGTATAATTCACCCCTCCACTTT
CASSLLGQYNSPLHF
>.|.|TRBJ1-1|TRBV2
TGTGCCAGCAGTGGATTTAGTGGTGAGACTGTGAACACTGAAGCTTTCTTT
CASSGFSGETVNTEAFF
>.|TRBD2|TRBJ2-7|TRBV7-2
TGTGCCAGCAGCTTATCCTATGCGGGAGCGTCCTACGAGCAGTACTTC
CASSLSYAGASYEQYF